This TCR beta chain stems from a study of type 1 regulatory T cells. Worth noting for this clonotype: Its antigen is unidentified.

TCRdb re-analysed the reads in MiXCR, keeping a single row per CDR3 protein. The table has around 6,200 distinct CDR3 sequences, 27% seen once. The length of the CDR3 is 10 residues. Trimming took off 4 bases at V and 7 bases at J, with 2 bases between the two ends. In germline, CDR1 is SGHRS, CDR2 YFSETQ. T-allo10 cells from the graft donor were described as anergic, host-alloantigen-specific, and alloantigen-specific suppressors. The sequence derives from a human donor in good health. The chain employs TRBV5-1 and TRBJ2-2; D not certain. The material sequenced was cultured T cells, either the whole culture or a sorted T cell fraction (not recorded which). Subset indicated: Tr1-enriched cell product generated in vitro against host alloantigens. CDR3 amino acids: CASSLGELFF. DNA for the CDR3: TGCGCCAGCAGCCTCGGGGAGCTGTTTTTT.